The clone carrying this T cell receptor (beta chain) was recorded at least ten times. The data originate from a study of regulatory T cells in long-lasting Graves disease. The time point is: persistent/refractory GD, antithyroid drugs over 5 years with positive TRAb. Following extraction of RNA from PBMCs, that RNA was used to make the TCR library. Tubes containing EDTA received about 9.4 milliliters of drawn peripheral blood. TCR beta libraries were built with iRepertoire HTBI primers and Arm-PCR of CDR3 regions. TCRdb re-derived calls from the multiplex PCR reads in MiXCR, one entry per CDR3 protein. The data contain 450,000 or so distinct CDR3 sequences, around 20% of them singletons. This receptor was taken from a female donor with Graves disease. The material sequenced was peripheral blood mononuclear cells (PBMCs), taken when the disease was refractory, from a patient treated with antithyroid drugs.

The CDR3 spells CSARDVGTNQYF. The CDR3 bases are TGCAGTGCTAGAGACGTAGGGACGAACCAGTACTTC. The genes are TRBV20-1 and TRBJ2-4; tentatively, D is TRBD1 or TRBD2 (5 bases each). Per the germline V gene, CDR1 is DFQATT and CDR2 is SNEGSKA (reference sequence). V gave up 0 bases and J gave up 13 bases, with 13 bases separating them. This CDR3 region has 12 residues.